The rows below give T cell receptor beta chains drawn from one sample of a study of T-cell memory formation after mild COVID-19. TCRdb itself ran the 5' RACE reads through MiXCR, one entry per CDR3 protein. The sample includes 500,000 to 550,000 distinct CDR3 sequences, over 20% of them seen just once. Material: PBMCs or a T cell subset sorted from them (not recorded which). These receptors all come from an adult woman who had mild COVID-19 (a few samples of this study predate the infection). Cell type and time point are not known. Each CDR3 is given without its conserved first and last residue. A D gene is named only where the DNA matches it firmly.

SAPTSGSQWPYEQY | TRBD2 | TRBV20-1
ASSFLESSYEQY | NA | TRBV11-3
ASSYYSGQETQY | TRBD2 | TRBV6-5
SVEGGGGSYNEQF | TRBD2 | TRBV29-1
ASSQKGGYHEQY | TRBD1 | TRBV4-2
ASSLGLGTEAF | NA | TRBV7-8
ASSSRTSGPTDTQY | TRBD2 | TRBV5-1
ASSLKTSDSYEQY | TRBD2 | TRBV7-2
ASSPSPGADLYNEQF | NA | TRBV7-2
ATSDYRGNPYNEQF | TRBD1 | TRBV24-1
ASSPEVTGRLFEQY | NA | TRBV7-9
ASSHQQGNTEAF | NA | TRBV3-1
ASSLVPSDTQY | NA | TRBV5-1
ASSLPRDSADTQY | NA | TRBV7-2
ASAQSWPYEQY | NA | TRBV12-3/TRBV12-4
ASSLSGGFGNTIY | NA | TRBV12-3/TRBV12-4
ASSSHRGEQF | NA | TRBV7-9
ASSQDFGEAF | NA | TRBV3-1
ASSLGGGGEAF | TRBD1 | TRBV5-6
ASSLISKDTDTQY | NA | TRBV7-2
ASSYSYAGGSGELF | TRBD2 | TRBV6-2/TRBV6-3
ASSQDPGLTAQETQY | NA | TRBV3-1
ASSHLGLAGAGEEQY | TRBD2 | TRBV14
ASSSQLAGEGEQY | TRBD2 | TRBV11-3